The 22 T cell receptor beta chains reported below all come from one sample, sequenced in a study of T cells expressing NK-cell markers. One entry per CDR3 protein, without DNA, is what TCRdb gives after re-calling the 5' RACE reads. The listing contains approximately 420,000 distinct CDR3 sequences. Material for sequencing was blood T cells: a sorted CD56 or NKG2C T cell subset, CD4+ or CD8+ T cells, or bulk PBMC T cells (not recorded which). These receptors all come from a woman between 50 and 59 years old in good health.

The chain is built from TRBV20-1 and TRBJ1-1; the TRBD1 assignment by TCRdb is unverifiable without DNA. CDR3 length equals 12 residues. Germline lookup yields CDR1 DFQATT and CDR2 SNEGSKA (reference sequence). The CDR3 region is CSSSGQITEAFF.

The CDR3 spells CASSSSSGRNEQFF. The chain joins TRBV7-9 to TRBJ2-1; TCRdb proposes TRBD2, but this gene call is untestable without DNA. This CDR3 spans 14 amino acids. Germline V CDR1 and CDR2: SEHNR, FQNEAQ (reference sequence).

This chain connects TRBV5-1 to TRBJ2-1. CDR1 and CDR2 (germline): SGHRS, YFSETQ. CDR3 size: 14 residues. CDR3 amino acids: CASSLWPATVEQFF.

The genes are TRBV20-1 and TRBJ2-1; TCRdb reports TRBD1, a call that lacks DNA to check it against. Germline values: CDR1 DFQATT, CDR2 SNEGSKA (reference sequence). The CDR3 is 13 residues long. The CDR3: CSARGIGAGEQFF.

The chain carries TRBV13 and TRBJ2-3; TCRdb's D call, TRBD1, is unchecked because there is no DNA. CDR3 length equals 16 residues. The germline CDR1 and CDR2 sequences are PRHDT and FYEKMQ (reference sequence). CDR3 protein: CASSNRDQHRTDTQYF.

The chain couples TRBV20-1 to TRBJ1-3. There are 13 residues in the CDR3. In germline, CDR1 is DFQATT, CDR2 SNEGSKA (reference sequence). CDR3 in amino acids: CSASLGSGNTIYF.

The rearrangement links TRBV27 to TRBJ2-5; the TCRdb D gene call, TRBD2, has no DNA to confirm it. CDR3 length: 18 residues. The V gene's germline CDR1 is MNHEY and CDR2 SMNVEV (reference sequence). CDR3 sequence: CASSLSFGRVSYGETQYF.

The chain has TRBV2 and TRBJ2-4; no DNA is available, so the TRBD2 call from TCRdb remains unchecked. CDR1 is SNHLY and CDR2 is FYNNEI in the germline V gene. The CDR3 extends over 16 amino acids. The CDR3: CASSEPGTSGKNIQYF. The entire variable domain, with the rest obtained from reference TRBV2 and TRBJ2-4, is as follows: EPEVTQTPSHQVTQMGQEVILRCVPISNHLYFYWYRQILGQKVEFLVSFYNNEISEKSEIFDDQFSVERPDGSNFTLKIRSTKLEDSAMYFCASSEPGTSGKNIQYFGAGTRLSVL.

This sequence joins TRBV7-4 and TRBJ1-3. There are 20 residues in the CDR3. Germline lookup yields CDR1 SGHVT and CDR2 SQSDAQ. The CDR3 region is CASSYNPDRPLALSGNTIYF.

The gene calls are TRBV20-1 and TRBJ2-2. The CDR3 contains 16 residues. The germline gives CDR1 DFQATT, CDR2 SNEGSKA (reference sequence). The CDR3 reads CSALGAGVRDTGELFF.

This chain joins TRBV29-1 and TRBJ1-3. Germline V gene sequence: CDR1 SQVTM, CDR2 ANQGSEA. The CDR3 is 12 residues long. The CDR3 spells CSVTSSGNTIYF.

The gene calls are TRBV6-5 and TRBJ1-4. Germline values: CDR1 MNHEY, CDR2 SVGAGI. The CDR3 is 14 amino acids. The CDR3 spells CASSLSGIGEKLFF.

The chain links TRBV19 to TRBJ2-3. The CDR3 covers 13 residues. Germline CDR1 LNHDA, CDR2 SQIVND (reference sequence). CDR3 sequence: CASSIAATDTQYF.

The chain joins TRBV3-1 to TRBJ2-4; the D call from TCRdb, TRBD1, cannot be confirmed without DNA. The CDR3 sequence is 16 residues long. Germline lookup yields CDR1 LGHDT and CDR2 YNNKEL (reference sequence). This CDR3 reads CASSQGQGLAKNIQYF.

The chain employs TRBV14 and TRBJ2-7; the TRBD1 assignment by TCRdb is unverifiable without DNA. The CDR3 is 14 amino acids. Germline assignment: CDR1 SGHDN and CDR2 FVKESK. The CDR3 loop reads CASSPLRTRGEQYF.

CDR3 sequence: CASSSPTKRETQYF. V usage is TRBV5-1 and J usage is TRBJ2-5. CDR1 and CDR2 from the germline V gene are SGHRS and YFSETQ. The CDR3 sequence is 14 residues long. Using reference TRBV5-1 and TRBJ2-5 for the parts outside the CDR3, the full variable domain is KAGVTQTPRYLIKTRGQQVTLSCSPISGHRSVSWYQQTPGQGLQFLFEYFSETQRNKGNFPGRFSGRQFSNSRSEMNVSTLELGDSALYLCASSSPTKRETQYFGPGTRLLVL.

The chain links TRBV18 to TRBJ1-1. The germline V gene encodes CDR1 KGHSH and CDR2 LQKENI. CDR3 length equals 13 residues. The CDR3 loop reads CASSYAINTEAFF.

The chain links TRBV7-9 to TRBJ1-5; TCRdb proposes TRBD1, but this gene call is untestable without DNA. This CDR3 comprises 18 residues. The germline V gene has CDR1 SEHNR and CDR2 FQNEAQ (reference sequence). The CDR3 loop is CASSLEEWTGDTRQPQHF.

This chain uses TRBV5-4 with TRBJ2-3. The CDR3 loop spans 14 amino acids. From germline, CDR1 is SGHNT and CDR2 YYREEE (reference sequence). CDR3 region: CASSFAQLTDTQYF.

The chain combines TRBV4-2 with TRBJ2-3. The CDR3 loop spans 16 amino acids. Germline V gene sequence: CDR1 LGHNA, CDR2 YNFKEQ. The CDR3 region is CASSQELGRSSDTQYF.

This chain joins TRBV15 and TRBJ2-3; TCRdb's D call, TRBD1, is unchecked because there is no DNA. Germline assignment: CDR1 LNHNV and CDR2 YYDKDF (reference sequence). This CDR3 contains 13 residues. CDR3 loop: CATRGGQEDTQYF.

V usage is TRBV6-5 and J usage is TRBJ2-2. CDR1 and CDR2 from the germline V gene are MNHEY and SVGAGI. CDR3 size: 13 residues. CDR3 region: CASSYSSGGELFF.